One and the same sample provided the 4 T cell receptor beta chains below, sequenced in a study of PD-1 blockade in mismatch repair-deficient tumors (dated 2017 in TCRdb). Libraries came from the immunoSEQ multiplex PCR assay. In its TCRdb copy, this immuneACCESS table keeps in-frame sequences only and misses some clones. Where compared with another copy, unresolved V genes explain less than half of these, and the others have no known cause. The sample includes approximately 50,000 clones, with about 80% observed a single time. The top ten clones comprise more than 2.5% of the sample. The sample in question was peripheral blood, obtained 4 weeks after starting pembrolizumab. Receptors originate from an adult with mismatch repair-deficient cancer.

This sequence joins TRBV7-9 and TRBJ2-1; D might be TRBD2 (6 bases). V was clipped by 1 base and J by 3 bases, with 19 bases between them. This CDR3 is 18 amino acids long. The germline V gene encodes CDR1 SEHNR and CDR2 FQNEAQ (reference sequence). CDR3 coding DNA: TGTGCCAGCAGCTTAGGAGCGGAGGGGTCCTCTTTCTACAATGAGCAGTTCTTC. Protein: CASSLGAEGSSFYNEQFF. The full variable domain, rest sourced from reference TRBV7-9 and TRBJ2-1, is DTGVSQNPRHKITKRGQNVTFRCDPISEHNRLYWYRQTLGQGPEFLTYFQNEAQLEKSRLLSDRFSAERPKGSFSTLEIQRTEQGDSAMYLCASSLGAEGSSFYNEQFFGPGTRLTVL.

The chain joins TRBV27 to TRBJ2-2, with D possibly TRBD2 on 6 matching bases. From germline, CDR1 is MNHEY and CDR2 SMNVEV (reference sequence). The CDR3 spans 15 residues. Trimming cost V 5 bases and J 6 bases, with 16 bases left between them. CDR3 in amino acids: CASSPRLAISGELFF. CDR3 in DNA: TGTGCCAGCAGTCCTCGGCTAGCGATATCCGGGGAGCTGTTTTTT.

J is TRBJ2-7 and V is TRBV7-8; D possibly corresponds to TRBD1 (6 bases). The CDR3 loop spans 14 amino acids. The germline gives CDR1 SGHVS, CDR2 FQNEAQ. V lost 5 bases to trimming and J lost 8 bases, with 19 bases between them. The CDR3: CASSASGHGEKQYF. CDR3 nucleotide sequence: TGTGCCAGCAGCGCCTCGGGACACGGGGAGAAGCAGTACTTC.

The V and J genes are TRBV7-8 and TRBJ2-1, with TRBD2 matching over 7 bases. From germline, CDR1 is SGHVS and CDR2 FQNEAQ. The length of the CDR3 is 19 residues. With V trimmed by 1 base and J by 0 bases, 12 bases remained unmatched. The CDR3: CASSLGRELALGSYNEQFF. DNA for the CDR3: TGTGCCAGCAGCTTAGGTAGAGAACTAGCGCTCGGCTCCTACAATGAGCAGTTCTTC.